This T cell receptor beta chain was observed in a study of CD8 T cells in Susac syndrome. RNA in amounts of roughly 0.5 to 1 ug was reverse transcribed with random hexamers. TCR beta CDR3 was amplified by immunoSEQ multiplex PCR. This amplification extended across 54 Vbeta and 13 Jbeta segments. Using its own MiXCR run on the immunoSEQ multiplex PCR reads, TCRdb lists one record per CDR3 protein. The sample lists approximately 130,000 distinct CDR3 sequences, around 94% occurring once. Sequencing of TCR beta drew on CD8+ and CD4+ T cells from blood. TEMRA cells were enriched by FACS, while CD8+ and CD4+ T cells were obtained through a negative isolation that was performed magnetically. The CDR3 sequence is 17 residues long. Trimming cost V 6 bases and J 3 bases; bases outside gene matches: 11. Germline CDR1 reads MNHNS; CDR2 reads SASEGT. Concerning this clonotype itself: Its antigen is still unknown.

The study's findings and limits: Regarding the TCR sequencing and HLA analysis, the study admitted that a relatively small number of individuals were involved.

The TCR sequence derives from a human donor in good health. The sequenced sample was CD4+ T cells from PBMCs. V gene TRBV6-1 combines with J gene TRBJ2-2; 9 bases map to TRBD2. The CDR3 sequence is CASSRTSVRRDTGELFF. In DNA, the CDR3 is TGTGCCAGCAGCAGGACTAGCGTAAGGAGGGACACCGGGGAGCTGTTTTTT.